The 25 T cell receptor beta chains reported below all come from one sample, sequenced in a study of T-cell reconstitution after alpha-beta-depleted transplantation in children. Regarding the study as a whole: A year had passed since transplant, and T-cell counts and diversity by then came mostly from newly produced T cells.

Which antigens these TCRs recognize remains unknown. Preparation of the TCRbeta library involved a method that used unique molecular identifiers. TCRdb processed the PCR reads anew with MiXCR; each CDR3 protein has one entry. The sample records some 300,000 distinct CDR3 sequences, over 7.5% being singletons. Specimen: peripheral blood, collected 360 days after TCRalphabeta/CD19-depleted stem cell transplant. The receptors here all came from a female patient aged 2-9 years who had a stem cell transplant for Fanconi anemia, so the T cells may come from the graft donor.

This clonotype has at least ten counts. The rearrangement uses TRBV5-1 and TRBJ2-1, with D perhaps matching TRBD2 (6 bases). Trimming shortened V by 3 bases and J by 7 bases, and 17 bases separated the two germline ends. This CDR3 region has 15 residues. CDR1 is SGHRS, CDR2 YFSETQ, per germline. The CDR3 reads CASSSLELADNEQFF. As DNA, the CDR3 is TGCGCCAGCAGCTCACTCGAACTAGCTGATAATGAGCAGTTCTTC.

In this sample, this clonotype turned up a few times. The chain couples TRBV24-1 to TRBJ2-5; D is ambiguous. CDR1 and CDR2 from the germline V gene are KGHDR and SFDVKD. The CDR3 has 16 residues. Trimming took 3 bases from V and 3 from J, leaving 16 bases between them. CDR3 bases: TGTGCCACCAGTGATCCGTCTACCTTTGGGGAAGAGACCCAGTACTTC. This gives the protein CATSDPSTFGEETQYF.

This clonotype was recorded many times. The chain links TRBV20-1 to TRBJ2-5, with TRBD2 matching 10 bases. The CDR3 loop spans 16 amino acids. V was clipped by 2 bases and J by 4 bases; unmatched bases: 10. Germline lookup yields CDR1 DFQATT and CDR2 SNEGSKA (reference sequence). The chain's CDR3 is CSARSVERGGPETQYF. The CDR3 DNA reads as TGCAGTGCTAGATCGGTTGAGCGGGGGGGCCCAGAGACCCAGTACTTC.

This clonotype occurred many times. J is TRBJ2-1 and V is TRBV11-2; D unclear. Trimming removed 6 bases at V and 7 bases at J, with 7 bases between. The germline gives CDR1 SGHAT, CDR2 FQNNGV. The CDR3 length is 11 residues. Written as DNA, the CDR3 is TGTGCCAGCAGGACGTGGAATGAGCAGTTCTTC. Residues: CASRTWNEQFF.

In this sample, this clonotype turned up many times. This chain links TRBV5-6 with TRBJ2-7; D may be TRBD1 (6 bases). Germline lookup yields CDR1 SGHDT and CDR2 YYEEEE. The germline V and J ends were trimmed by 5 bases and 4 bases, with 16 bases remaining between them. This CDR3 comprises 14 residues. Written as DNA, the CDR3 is TGTGCCAGCAGTCTTTCAGGGGCGAGGTACGAGCAGTACTTC. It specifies CASSLSGARYEQYF.

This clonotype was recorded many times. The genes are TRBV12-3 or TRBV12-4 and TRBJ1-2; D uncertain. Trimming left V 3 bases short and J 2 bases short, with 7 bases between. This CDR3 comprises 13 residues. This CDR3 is CASSFISNYGYTF. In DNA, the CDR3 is TGTGCCAGCAGTTTCATCAGCAACTATGGCTACACCTTC.

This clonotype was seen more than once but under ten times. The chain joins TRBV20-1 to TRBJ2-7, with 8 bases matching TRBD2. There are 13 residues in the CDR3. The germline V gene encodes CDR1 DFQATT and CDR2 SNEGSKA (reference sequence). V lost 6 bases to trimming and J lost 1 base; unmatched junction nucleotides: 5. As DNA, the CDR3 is TGCAGTGCCAAAGCGGGGGAGTCCTACGAGCAGTACTTC. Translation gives CSAKAGESYEQYF.

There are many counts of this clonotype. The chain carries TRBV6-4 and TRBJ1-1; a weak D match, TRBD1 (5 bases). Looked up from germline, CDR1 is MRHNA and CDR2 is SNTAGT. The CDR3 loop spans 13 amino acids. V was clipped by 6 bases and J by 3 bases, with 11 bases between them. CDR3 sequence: CASSRGTDTEAFF. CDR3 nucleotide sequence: TGTGCCAGCAGCCGGGGCACCGACACTGAAGCTTTCTTT.

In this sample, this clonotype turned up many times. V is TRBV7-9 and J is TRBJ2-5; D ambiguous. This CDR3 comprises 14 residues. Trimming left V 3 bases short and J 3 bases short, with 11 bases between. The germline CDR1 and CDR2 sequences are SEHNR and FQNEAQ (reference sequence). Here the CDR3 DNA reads TGTGCCAGCAGCTTCGGGCCTACCAAAGAGACCCAGTACTTC. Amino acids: CASSFGPTKETQYF. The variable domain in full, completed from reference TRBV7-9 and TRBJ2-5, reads DTGVSQNPRHKITKRGQNVTFRCDPISEHNRLYWYRQTLGQGPEFLTYFQNEAQLEKSRLLSDRFSAERPKGSFSTLEIQRTEQGDSAMYLCASSFGPTKETQYFGPGTRLLVL.

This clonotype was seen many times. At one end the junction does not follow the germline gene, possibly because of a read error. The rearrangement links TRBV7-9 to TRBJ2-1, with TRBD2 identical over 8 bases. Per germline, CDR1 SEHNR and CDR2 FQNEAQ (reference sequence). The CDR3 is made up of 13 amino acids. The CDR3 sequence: CASSVAGYNEQFF. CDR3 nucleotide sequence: TGTGCCAGCAGCGTAGCGGGGTACAATGAGCAGTTCTTC.

CDR3 sequence: CSARDRSGRTGNTIYF. The CDR3 DNA sequence: TGCAGTGCTAGAGACAGAAGCGGTAGAACTGGAAACACCATATATTTT. The V gene is TRBV20-1, the J gene TRBJ1-3; no clear D. Germline CDR1 is DFQATT and CDR2 is SNEGSKA (reference sequence). Trimming shortened V by 0 bases and J by 2 bases, and 14 bases separated the two germline ends. This CDR3 spans 16 amino acids.

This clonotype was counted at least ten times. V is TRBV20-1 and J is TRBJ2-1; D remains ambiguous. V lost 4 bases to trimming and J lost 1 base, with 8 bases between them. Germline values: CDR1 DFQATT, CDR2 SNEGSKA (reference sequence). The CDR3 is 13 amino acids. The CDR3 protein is CSANSRSYNEQFF. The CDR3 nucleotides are TGCAGTGCTAACTCTAGGTCCTACAATGAGCAGTTCTTC.

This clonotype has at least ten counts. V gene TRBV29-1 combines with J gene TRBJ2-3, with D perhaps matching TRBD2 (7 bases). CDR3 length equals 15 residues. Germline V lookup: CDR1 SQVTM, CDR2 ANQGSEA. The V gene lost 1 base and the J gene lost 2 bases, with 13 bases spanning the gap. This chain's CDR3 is CSVEAGGGHTDTQYF. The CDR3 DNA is TGCAGCGTTGAAGCTGGGGGGGGCCACACAGATACGCAGTATTTT.

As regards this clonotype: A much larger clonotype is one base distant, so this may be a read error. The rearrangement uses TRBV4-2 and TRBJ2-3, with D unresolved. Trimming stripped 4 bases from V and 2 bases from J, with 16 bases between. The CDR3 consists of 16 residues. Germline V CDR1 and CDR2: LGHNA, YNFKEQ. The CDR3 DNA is TGTGCCAGCAGCCCCAGACAAGGGATACCCACAGATACGCAGTATTTT. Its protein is CASSPRQGIPTDTQYF.

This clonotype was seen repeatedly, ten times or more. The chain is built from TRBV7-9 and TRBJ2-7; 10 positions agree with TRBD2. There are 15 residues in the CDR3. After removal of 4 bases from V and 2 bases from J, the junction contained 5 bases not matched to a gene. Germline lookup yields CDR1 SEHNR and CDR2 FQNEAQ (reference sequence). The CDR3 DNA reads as TGTGCCAGCAGCTCAACCGGGACTAGCGCCTACGAGCAGTACTTC. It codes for CASSSTGTSAYEQYF.

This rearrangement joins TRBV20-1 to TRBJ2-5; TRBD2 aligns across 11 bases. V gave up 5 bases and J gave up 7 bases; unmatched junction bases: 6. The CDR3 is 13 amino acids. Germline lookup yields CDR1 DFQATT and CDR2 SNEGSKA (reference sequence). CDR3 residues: CSASSGLAGTQYF. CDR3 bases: TGCAGTGCTTCCTCAGGACTAGCGGGGACCCAGTACTTC.

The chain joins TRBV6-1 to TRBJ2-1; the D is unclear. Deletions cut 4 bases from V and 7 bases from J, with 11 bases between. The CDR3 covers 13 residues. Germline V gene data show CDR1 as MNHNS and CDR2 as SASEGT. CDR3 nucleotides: TGTGCCAGCAGTGGGGCCCGGAGTAATGAGCAGTTCTTC. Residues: CASSGARSNEQFF.

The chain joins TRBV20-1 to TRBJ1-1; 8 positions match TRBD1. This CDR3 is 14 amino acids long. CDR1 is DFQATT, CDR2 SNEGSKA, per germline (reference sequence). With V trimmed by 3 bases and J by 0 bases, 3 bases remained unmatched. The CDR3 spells CSARWTGLNTEAFF. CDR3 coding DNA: TGCAGTGCTAGGTGGACAGGGCTGAACACTGAAGCTTTCTTT.

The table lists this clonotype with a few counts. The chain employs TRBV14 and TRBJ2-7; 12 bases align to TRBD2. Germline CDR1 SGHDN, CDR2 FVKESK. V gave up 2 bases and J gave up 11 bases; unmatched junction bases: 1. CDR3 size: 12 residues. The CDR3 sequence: CASSQPSGREYF. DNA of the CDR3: TGTGCCAGCAGCCAACCTAGCGGGAGGGAGTACTTC.

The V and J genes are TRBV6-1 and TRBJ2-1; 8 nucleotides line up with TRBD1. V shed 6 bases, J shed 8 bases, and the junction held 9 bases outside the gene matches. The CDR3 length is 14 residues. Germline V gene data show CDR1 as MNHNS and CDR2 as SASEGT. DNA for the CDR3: TGTGCCAGCAGAAACAGGGGGGCCGAGGATGAGCAGTTCTTC. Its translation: CASRNRGAEDEQFF.

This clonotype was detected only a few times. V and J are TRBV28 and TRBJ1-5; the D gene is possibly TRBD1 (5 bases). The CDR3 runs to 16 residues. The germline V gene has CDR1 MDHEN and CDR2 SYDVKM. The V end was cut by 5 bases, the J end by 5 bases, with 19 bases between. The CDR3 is CASSPLPTAFYQPQHF. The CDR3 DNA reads TGTGCCAGCAGTCCCCTCCCGACAGCCTTTTATCAGCCCCAGCATTTT.

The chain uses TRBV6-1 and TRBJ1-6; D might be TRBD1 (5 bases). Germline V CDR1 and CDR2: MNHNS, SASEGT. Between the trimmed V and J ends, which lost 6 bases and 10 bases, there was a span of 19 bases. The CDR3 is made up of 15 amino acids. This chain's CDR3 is CASSERGTLGSPLHF. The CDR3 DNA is TGTGCCAGCAGCGAGCGCGGGACGCTGGGGTCACCCCTCCACTTT.

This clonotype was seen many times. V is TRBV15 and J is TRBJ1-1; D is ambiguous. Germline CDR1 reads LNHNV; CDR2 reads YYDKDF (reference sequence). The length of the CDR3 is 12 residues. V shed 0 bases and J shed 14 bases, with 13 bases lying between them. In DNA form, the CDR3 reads TGTGCCACCAGCAGAGACCCACTGCTTAAGTTCTTT. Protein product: CATSRDPLLKFF.

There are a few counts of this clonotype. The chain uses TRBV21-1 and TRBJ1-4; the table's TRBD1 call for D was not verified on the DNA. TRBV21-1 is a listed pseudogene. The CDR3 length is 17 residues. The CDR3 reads CASSNYPRGFSNEKLFF. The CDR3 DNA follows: TGTGCCAGCAGCAATTACCCTCGGGGGTTTTCTAATGAAAAACTGTTTTTT.

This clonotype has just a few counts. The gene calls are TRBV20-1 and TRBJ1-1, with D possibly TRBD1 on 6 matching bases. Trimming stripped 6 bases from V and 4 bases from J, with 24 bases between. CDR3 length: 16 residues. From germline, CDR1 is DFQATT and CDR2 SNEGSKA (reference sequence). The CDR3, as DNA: TGCAGTGCCCGAAGATTCCAGGGACTACAGGGCACTGAAGCTTTCTTT. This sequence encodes CSARRFQGLQGTEAFF.